The 24 T cell receptor beta chains below all came from one sample that was sequenced in a study of T cells in Graves' hyperthyroidism and ophthalmopathy. Amplification of TCR beta CDR3 regions used RNA as the template. The study used the HTBI primer set for a first-round RT-PCR of the TCR CDR3. TCRdb analysed the multiplex PCR reads with MiXCR anew, one entry per CDR3 protein. The table lists 250,000 or so distinct CDR3 sequences, around 15% of them singletons. The sequencing input was blood. Receptor source: a woman aged 45 to 65 with Graves' hyperthyroidism that later progressed to Graves' ophthalmopathy.

This clonotype was found many times. V gene TRBV6-1 combines with J gene TRBJ2-5; the D call may be TRBD1 or TRBD2 (5 bases each). V gave up 6 bases and J gave up 2 bases, with 16 bases separating them. The germline V gene encodes CDR1 MNHNS and CDR2 SASEGT. CDR3 size: 15 residues. CDR3 region: CASRDARDGQETQYF. In nucleotides, the CDR3 is TGTGCCAGCAGGGACGCCCGGGACGGACAAGAGACCCAGTACTTC.

There are many counts of this clonotype. This chain uses TRBV18 with TRBJ2-3, with D maybe TRBD2 (7 bases). V gave up 5 bases and J gave up 4 bases, with 16 bases separating them. The length of the CDR3 is 15 residues. Germline V lookup: CDR1 KGHSH, CDR2 LQKENI. The CDR3 DNA reads TGTGCCAGCTCAAACGTCGGGGGGCTAGCAGATACGCAGTATTTT. Translated: CASSNVGGLADTQYF.

This clonotype was seen many times. The V call is TRBV27, the J call TRBJ2-7, with 8 bases that match TRBD1. The CDR3 covers 15 residues. With V trimmed by 5 bases and J by 0 bases, 6 bases remained unmatched. Germline V gene data show CDR1 as MNHEY and CDR2 as SMNVEV (reference sequence). The CDR3 protein is CASSPRQGSSYEQYF. The CDR3 region has the DNA TGTGCCAGCAGTCCCCGACAGGGGTCCTCCTACGAGCAGTACTTC.

This clonotype was seen many times. One base away lies a much larger clone, so this may be a sequencing read error. The V and J genes are TRBV28 and TRBJ2-7; no definite D call. V was cut by 8 bases and J by 1 base, with 9 bases left in between. Per the germline V gene, CDR1 is MDHEN and CDR2 is SYDVKM. The CDR3 is made up of 12 amino acids. The DNA for the CDR3 is TGTGCCAGCGGCCCTGGATCCTACGAGCAGTACTTC. Its translation: CASGPGSYEQYF.

This clonotype appeared a few times. V and J are TRBV7-9 and TRBJ2-7; 8 nucleotides align to TRBD1. Trimming removed 5 bases from V and 4 bases from J; junction bases left unmatched: 13. Germline-derived CDR1 and CDR2 are SEHNR and FQNEAQ (reference sequence). The CDR3 covers 16 residues. CDR3 residues: CASSLSPGTGGYEQYF. The CDR3 DNA follows: TGTGCCAGCAGCCTAAGCCCCGGGACAGGTGGGTACGAGCAGTACTTC.

This clonotype was counted between two and nine times. The rearrangement uses TRBV4-1 and TRBJ2-5; 10 positions agree with TRBD2. The CDR3 runs to 15 residues. V lost 3 bases and J lost 1; bases outside the gene matches: 2. CDR1 is MGHRA and CDR2 is YSYEKL in the germline V gene. CDR3 sequence: CASSHRTSGQETQYF. For the CDR3, the DNA is TGCGCCAGCAGCCACCGGACTAGCGGCCAAGAGACCCAGTACTTC.

A note on this clonotype: The CDR3 does not end in the conserved phenylalanine or tryptophan, so this is likely a read error. The chain has TRBV29-1 and TRBJ2-7, with 8 bases lining up with TRBD1. The CDR3 length is 13 residues. From germline, CDR1 is SQVTM and CDR2 ANQGSEA. J lost 6 bases, V lost 1 base, and 5 bases had no gene match. The CDR3: CSVEVGQGGEQYS. Written as DNA, the CDR3 is TGCAGCGTTGAAGTCGGACAGGGAGGCGAGCAGTACTCC.

In this sample, this clonotype turned up many times. The V gene is TRBV6-5, the J gene TRBJ2-5; D unclear. The CDR3 runs to 17 residues. Germline V lookup: CDR1 MNHEY, CDR2 SVGAGI. Trimming cost V 2 bases and J 3 bases, with 19 bases left between them. The CDR3 DNA sequence: TGTGCCAGCAGTTACAGAGACGGCACTCAGTATAAAGAGACCCAGTACTTC. Encoded protein: CASSYRDGTQYKETQYF.

This chain joins TRBV19 and TRBJ1-5; D unclear. V was pared by 3 bases and J by 6 bases, with 6 bases between. The CDR3 runs to 12 residues. Germline loops: CDR1 LNHDA, CDR2 SQIVND (reference sequence). CDR3 DNA: TGTGCCAGTAGTATTGAAGCTCAGCCCCAGCATTTT. It is translated as CASSIEAQPQHF. Combining the CDR3 with reference TRBV19 and TRBJ1-5 gives the whole variable domain DGGITQSPKYLFRKEGQNVTLSCEQNLNHDAMYWYRQDPGQGLRLIYYSQIVNDFQKGDIAEGYSVSREKKESFPLTVTSAQKNPTAFYLCASSIEAQPQHFGDGTRLSIL.

V is TRBV5-1 and J is TRBJ2-5; the match to TRBD2 covers 11 bases. CDR1 is SGHRS, CDR2 YFSETQ, per germline. V lost 0 bases, J lost 4 bases, and 5 bases stayed unmatched. The CDR3 is 16 residues long. The CDR3 DNA reads as TGCGCCAGCAGCTTGGCGGATCTAGCGGGAGGAGAGACCCAGTACTTC. Translation: CASSLADLAGGETQYF.

This clonotype was detected ten times or more. This chain connects TRBV4-1 to TRBJ1-4; 9 nucleotides match TRBD1. The junction had 13 bases not matched to a gene; V was cut back by 5 bases and J by 6 bases. This CDR3 has 17 amino acids. CDR1 and CDR2 (germline): MGHRA, YSYEKL. The CDR3 protein is CASSIRTGGAVYEKLFF. CDR3 in DNA: TGCGCCAGCAGCATAAGAACAGGGGGCGCGGTGTATGAAAAACTGTTTTTT.

This clonotype was seen at least ten times. This chain joins TRBV5-1 and TRBJ1-4, with TRBD1 as a possible D gene (6 bases). This CDR3 is 15 amino acids long. Germline lookup yields CDR1 SGHRS and CDR2 YFSETQ. The ends were cut back, 4 bases at V and 2 bases at J, with 12 bases in the middle. CDR3 in amino acids: CASSATGDTNEKLFF. The DNA for the CDR3 is TGCGCCAGCAGCGCGACAGGAGATACTAATGAAAAACTGTTTTTT.

This clonotype was found a few times. The gene calls are TRBV11-2 and TRBJ1-2; 7 nucleotides line up with TRBD1. CDR3 length equals 16 residues. After removal of 1 base from V and 2 bases from J, the junction contained 7 bases not matched to a gene. In germline, CDR1 is SGHAT, CDR2 FQNNGV. The CDR3 DNA reads as TGTGCCAGCAGCTTAGTCGTCGGGACAGTGAACTATGGCTACACCTTC. Translation: CASSLVVGTVNYGYTF.

This clonotype was observed at least ten times. The genes are TRBV10-3 and TRBJ2-3; TRBD2 aligns across 7 bases. This CDR3 has 13 amino acids. Per the germline V gene, CDR1 is ENHRY and CDR2 is SYGVKD. V trimming: 10 bases; J trimming: 2 bases; junction bases outside the gene matches: 6. The CDR3 loop is CATNGGVTDTQYF. The CDR3 DNA reads as TGTGCCACCAATGGGGGGGTCACAGATACGCAGTATTTT.

The gene calls are TRBV5-6 and TRBJ2-2; D gene unclear. V was cut by 2 bases and J by 7 bases, with 6 bases left in between. Germline-derived CDR1 and CDR2 are SGHDT and YYEEEE. CDR3 length equals 12 residues. The CDR3 DNA reads as TGTGCCAGCAGCTTTATTGGCGGGGAGCTGTTTTTT. This encodes CASSFIGGELFF.

Many counts were recorded for this clonotype. This chain connects TRBV7-9 to TRBJ2-6, with D unresolved. The length of the CDR3 is 16 residues. With 6 bases removed from V and 0 bases from J, the gap between germline ends came to 12 bases. CDR1 and CDR2 (germline): SEHNR, FQNEAQ (reference sequence). Here the CDR3 reads CASRMIPNSGANVLTF. The CDR3 region has the DNA TGTGCCAGCAGGATGATCCCGAACTCTGGGGCCAACGTCCTGACTTTC.

At least ten counts were recorded for this clonotype. The V gene is TRBV13, the J gene TRBJ1-1; tentatively, D is TRBD1 (6 bases). Trimming removed 6 bases at V and 6 bases at J, with 11 bases between. The CDR3 length is 12 residues. CDR1 is PRHDT, CDR2 FYEKMQ, per germline (reference sequence). CDR3 residues: CASSYRVPEAFF. The CDR3 nucleotides are TGTGCCAGCAGTTACAGGGTCCCTGAAGCTTTCTTT.

This chain links TRBV20-1 with TRBJ2-6; D ambiguous. The CDR3 length is 15 residues. Trimming cost V 5 bases and J 0 bases, with 11 bases left between them. Germline CDR1 reads DFQATT; CDR2 reads SNEGSKA (reference sequence). The CDR3 DNA sequence: TGCAGTGCTCCCATGGGCAGCTCTGGGGCCAACGTCCTGACTTTC. Translating it yields CSAPMGSSGANVLTF.

Worth noting for this clonotype: This may arise from a read error, as a much more abundant clone is one base away. This chain joins TRBV3-1 and TRBJ1-2; D not resolved. Per germline, CDR1 LGHDT and CDR2 YNNKEL (reference sequence). This CDR3 comprises 12 residues. V was clipped by 4 bases and J by 12 bases, with 15 bases between them. The CDR3 region is CASSRKASGNTF. The CDR3 bases are TGTGCCAGCAGCCGGAAGGCTTCGGGGAACACCTTC.

A few counts support this clonotype. Since a much larger clone is just one base distant, this may be a read error. The CDR3 nucleotides are TGCAGTGCTAGGAGGTCTCCAGGGGCCTACGAGCAGTACTTC. Translating it yields CSARRSPGAYEQYF. V and J are TRBV20-1 and TRBJ2-7, with D tentatively TRBD1 (6 bases). V was shortened by 3 bases and J by 2 bases, with 14 bases between the two germline ends. The CDR3 runs to 14 residues. Looked up from germline, CDR1 is DFQATT and CDR2 is SNEGSKA (reference sequence).

This clonotype was seen repeatedly, ten times or more. The gene calls are TRBV2 and TRBJ2-3; 8 bases agree with TRBD1. The J segment lost 2 bases and the V segment lost 6 bases, leaving 4 bases of the junction unmatched. The CDR3 loop spans 14 amino acids. The V gene's germline CDR1 is SNHLY and CDR2 FYNNEI. CDR3 loop: CASSGQGHTDTQYF. CDR3 bases: TGTGCCAGCAGCGGACAGGGACACACAGATACGCAGTATTTT.

Only a few counts were recorded for this clonotype. V is TRBV13 and J is TRBJ2-7; 14 bases agree with TRBD2. Trimming took 11 bases from V and 3 from J; bases not matched to a gene: 15. Per germline, CDR1 PRHDT and CDR2 FYEKMQ (reference sequence). There are 17 residues in the CDR3. CDR3 sequence: CAGLQMEGTSGGYEQYF. CDR3 bases: TGTGCCGGCCTACAGATGGAGGGGACTAGCGGGGGCTACGAGCAGTACTTC.

This chain links TRBV6-5 with TRBJ2-6; D possibly corresponds to TRBD2 (7 bases). The V gene's germline CDR1 is MNHEY and CDR2 SVGAGI. This CDR3 spans 15 amino acids. The V and J ends lost 2 bases and 4 bases respectively, with 9 bases between them. The CDR3 nucleotides are TGTGCCAGCAGTTACGGGGGGGCCGGGGCCAACGTCCTGACTTTC. The encoded protein is CASSYGGAGANVLTF.

This clonotype was counted at least ten times. The V gene is TRBV6-1, the J gene TRBJ2-1, with D tentatively TRBD1 (7 bases). The germline V gene encodes CDR1 MNHNS and CDR2 SASEGT. Trimming stripped 4 bases from V and 8 bases from J, with 21 bases between. The CDR3 is 16 amino acids. This CDR3 reads CASSGPRGPTGDEQFF. Written as DNA, the CDR3 is TGTGCCAGCAGTGGCCCTAGGGGGCCAACGGGGGATGAGCAGTTCTTC.